This TCR beta chain was observed in a study of cytomegalovirus exposure and HLA in healthy donors. Overall study: As an earlier analysis found, roughly 170 million T cells yielded about 100 million unique TCR beta sequences. Unique TCRs from HLA-typed donors, roughly 87 million of them, were held in an early data release. Findings and caveats of the study: The majority of CMV-associated TCR beta chains were reported as apparently HLA-restricted in a later analysis. It emerged from a later analysis that several of the most significant clusters appeared to be linked to common viral pathogens.

Details on this clone: Its antigen is not known.

With 60 Vbeta and 13 Jbeta primers, the PCR was carried out. Sequencing used immunoSEQ multiplex PCR; TCRdb keeps in-frame clones, though not all of them. This sample yields about 82,000 clones, of which over 70% are seen a single time; about a fifth belongs to the top ten. This CDR3 comprises 16 residues. The germline CDR1 and CDR2 sequences are SGDLS and YYNGEE. With V trimmed by 0 bases and J by 1 base, 4 bases remained unmatched. The specimen sequenced was PBMCs. The chain has TRBV9 and TRBJ2-3; 8 bases fit TRBD2. The TCR was taken from a man aged 25 to 40 in good health and CMV-seropositive. This CDR3 is CASSVAAGVGTDTQYF. The CDR3 bases are TGTGCCAGCAGCGTAGCAGCGGGAGTCGGCACAGATACGCAGTATTTT.